This T cell receptor beta chain was obtained from a study of blood T cell repertoires in COVID-19. The J segment lost 1 base and the V segment lost 0 bases, leaving 11 bases of the junction unmatched. The CDR3 consists of 18 residues. Germline V gene lookup returns CDR1 LGHNA and CDR2 YSLEER. Measured with immunoSEQ multiplex PCR; TCRdb has only the in-frame clones, and not every one. The data show fewer than 350,000 clones, around nine tenths seen once. The sequenced material came from PBMCs or T cells enriched from blood (not recorded which). The clonotype was recovered from a woman between 40 and 50 years old who had recovered from COVID-19. The rearrangement links TRBV4-3 to TRBJ2-7; the match to TRBD1 covers 8 bases. In nucleotides, the CDR3 is TGCGCCAGCAGCCAAGATCGGTACAAGGACAGGGATTCCTACGAGCAGTACTTC. Residues: CASSQDRYKDRDSYEQYF.